The rows below give T cell receptor beta chains drawn from one sample of a study of shared clonotypes between healthy human individuals. The method was immunoSEQ multiplex PCR; TCRdb's version includes in-frame clones alone and lacks a portion of them. Here the sample spans 150,000 to 200,000 clones, approximately 61% being singletons. Sequenced material: memory CD4+ T cells sorted from blood. These TCRs come from a man aged 25 to 40 in good health. The CDR3 runs from the conserved cysteine through the conserved F or W. Fields, in order: D gene, J gene, V gene, CDR3 protein. The D gene is left open where the match is weak.

NA TRBJ2-3 TRBV19 CASSMRAGEADTQYF
TRBD1 TRBJ2-1 TRBV6-4 CASSDLPGQGRDEQFF
NA TRBJ2-6 TRBV5-4 CASSLVGSGANVLTF
TRBD1 TRBJ2-3 TRBV5-1 CASSSGTGNADTQYF
NA TRBJ2-7 TRBV2 CASSWERGGSYEQYF
NA TRBJ2-7 TRBV10-2 CASSDRGYEQYF
NA TRBJ1-1 TRBV12-5 CASGRGNLNTEAFF
NA TRBJ2-7 TRBV4-2 CASSQSDRSDPYEQYF
TRBD1 TRBJ2-7 TRBV7-2 CASTVAPKRTGGFVSEQYF
TRBD1 TRBJ1-2 TRBV9 CASSVRGDRGGGYTF
TRBD2 TRBJ2-7 TRBV7-8 CASTRGSRSYEQYF
NA TRBJ2-5 TRBV5-1 CASSFQQETQYF
TRBD1 TRBJ2-7 TRBV6-6 CASSRDRATYEQYF
NA TRBJ1-1 TRBV19 CASSTLGNRGTEAFF
NA TRBJ1-1 TRBV12-5 CASGLTQGSIAFF
NA TRBJ2-7 TRBV5-1 CASSEGAVGSYEQYF
NA TRBJ2-3 TRBV4-2 CASSQGKGGSTDTQYF
TRBD1 TRBJ1-4 TRBV7-2 CASSFRQGANEKLFF
TRBD1 TRBJ2-1 TRBV11-3 CASSLQGQSSYNEQFF
NA TRBJ2-1 TRBV28 CASSFASGARRDEQFF
NA TRBJ2-5 TRBV5-4 CASSLGQGGETQYF
NA TRBJ2-1 TRBV7-9 CASSQSTGRSSPFF